This T cell receptor (beta chain) was sequenced during a study of cytomegalovirus exposure and HLA in healthy donors. TCRdb's copy holds only in-frame clones and misses some; the assay was immunoSEQ multiplex PCR. The sample shows about 130,000 clones, roughly 89% of them seen only once. Concerning this clone: Its antigen remains unknown.

Overall study results and limits: The tendency of first-cohort TCR clusters to co-occur in the roughly 120 validation repertoires was the finding of a later analysis. In vitro assays verified that a few CMV-associated chains recognized CMV antigens specifically.

What was sequenced was PBMCs. This TCR was sampled from a woman younger than 30 in good health and CMV-seronegative.

The CDR3 loop is CASNFRADQPQHF. The CDR3 DNA reads TGTGCCAGCAACTTCAGGGCAGATCAGCCCCAGCATTTT. The genes are TRBV2 and TRBJ1-5, with TRBD1 as a possible D gene (5 bases). Trimming removed 7 bases from V and 5 bases from J, with 12 bases in between. This CDR3 has 13 amino acids. From germline, CDR1 is SNHLY and CDR2 FYNNEI.